One TCR beta chain is described in this entry. TCRdb re-derived calls from the 5' RACE reads in MiXCR, one entry per CDR3 protein. The data contain around 330,000 distinct CDR3 sequences, roughly 4% of them singletons. This sample stems from a study of T cells after yellow fever vaccination. The CDR3 extends over 16 amino acids. The trim removed 1 base at V and 8 bases at J, leaving 5 bases unmatched. Germline V gene sequence: CDR1 LGHNA, CDR2 YSLEER. The chain recombines TRBV4-3 with TRBJ2-1; 13 bases are a match to TRBD2. The sample consisted of PBMCs, taken on the day of the yellow fever booster vaccination. The TCR originated in a young man who received the YFV17D yellow fever vaccine. CDR3 protein: CASSQVPGTSGDEQFF. CDR3 nucleotides: TGCGCCAGCAGCCAAGTTCCCGGGACTAGCGGGGATGAGCAGTTCTTC.